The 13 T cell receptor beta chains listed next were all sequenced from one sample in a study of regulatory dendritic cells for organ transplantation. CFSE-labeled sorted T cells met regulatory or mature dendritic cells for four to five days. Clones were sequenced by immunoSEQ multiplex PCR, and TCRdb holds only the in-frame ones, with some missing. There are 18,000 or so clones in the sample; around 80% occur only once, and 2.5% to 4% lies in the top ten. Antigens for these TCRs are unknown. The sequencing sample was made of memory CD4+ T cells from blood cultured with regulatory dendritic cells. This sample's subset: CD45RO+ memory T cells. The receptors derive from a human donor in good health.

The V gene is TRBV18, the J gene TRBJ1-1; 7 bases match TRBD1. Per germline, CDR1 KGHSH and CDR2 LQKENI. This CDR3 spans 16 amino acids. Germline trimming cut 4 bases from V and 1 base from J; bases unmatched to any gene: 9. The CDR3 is CASSLTGVGENTEAFF. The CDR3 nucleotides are TGTGCCAGCTCACTTACAGGGGTCGGGGAGAACACTGAAGCTTTCTTT.

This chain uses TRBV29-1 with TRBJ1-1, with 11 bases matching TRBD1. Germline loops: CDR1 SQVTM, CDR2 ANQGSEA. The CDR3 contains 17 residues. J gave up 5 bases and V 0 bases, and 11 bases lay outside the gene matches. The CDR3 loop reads CSVEDRRTGGARTEAFF. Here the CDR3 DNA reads TGCAGCGTTGAAGATCGAAGGACAGGGGGCGCAAGGACTGAAGCTTTCTTT.

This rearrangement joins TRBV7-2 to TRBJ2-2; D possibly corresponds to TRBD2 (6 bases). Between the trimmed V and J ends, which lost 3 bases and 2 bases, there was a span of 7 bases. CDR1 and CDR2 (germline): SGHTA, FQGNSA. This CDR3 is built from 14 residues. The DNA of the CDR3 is TGTGCCAGCAGCTTTAGCGGTAACACCGGGGAGCTGTTTTTT. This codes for CASSFSGNTGELFF.

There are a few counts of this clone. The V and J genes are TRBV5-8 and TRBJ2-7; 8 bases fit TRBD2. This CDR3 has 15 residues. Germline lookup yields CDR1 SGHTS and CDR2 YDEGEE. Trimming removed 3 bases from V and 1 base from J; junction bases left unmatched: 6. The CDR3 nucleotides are TGTGCCAGCAGCTCTGGGGTAGCGGGGTCCTACGAGCAGTACTTC. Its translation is CASSSGVAGSYEQYF.

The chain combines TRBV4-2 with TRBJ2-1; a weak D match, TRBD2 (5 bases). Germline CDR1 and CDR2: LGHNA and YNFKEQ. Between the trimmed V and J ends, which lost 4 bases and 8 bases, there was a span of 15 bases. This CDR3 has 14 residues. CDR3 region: CASSPATLRDEQFF. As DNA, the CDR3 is TGTGCCAGCAGCCCAGCAACCCTGAGGGATGAGCAGTTCTTC.

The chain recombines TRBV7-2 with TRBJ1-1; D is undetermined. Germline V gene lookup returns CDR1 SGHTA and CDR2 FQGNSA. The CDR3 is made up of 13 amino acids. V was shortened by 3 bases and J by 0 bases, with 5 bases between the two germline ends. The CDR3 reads CASSFDVNTEAFF. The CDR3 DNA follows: TGTGCCAGCAGCTTCGACGTGAACACTGAAGCTTTCTTT.

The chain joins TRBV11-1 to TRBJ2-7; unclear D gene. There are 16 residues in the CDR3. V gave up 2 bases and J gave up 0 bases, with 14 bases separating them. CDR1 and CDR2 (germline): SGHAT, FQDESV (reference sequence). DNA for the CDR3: TGTGCCAGCAGCTTATCACGAGGTATGAGCTCCTACGAGCAGTACTTC. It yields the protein CASSLSRGMSSYEQYF.

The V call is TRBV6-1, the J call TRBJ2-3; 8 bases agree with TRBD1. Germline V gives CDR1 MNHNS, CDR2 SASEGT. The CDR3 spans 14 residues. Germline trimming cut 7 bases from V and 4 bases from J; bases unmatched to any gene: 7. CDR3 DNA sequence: TGTGCCAGCATCGTGCCAGGGGGCCCAGATACGCAGTATTTT. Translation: CASIVPGGPDTQYF.

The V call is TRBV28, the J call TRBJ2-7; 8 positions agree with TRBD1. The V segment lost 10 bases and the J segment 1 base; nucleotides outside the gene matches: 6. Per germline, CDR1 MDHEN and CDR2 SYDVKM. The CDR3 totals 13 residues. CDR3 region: CATYGTGSYEQYF. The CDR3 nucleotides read TGTGCCACCTACGGGACAGGATCCTACGAGCAGTACTTC.

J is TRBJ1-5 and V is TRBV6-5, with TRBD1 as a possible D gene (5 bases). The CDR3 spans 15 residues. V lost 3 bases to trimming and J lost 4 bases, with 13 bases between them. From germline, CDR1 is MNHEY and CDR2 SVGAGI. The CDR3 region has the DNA TGTGCCAGCAGTTATTTGGGGCCACCTAATCAGCCCCAGCATTTT. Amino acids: CASSYLGPPNQPQHF.

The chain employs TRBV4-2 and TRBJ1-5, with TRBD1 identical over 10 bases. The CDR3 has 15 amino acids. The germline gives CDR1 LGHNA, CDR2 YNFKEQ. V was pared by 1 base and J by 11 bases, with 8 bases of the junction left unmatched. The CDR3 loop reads CASSQAGQGVGAQHF. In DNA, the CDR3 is TGTGCCAGCAGCCAAGCCGGACAGGGGGTCGGGGCCCAGCATTTT.

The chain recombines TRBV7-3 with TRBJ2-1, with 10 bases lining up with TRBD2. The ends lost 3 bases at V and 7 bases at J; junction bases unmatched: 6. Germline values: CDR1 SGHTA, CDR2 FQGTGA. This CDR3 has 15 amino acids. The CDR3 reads CASSLLAGAGNEQFF. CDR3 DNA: TGTGCCAGCAGCTTGCTAGCGGGGGCCGGAAATGAGCAGTTCTTC.

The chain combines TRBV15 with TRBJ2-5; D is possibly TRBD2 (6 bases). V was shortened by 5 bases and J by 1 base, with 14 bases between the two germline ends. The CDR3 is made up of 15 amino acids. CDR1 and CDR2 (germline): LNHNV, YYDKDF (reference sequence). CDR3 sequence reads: CATSARLAAQETQYF. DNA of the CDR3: TGTGCCACCAGCGCGAGATTAGCGGCCCAAGAGACCCAGTACTTC.